This T cell receptor beta chain was observed in a study of a mutant IDH1 vaccine in newly diagnosed glioma. Study results and limitations: Most patients, 85% to 95%, showed vaccine-induced immune responses.

Time point given: week 47, end of study. Each dose of the vaccine consisted of 300 ug of mutant IDH1 20-mer peptide, with topical imiquimod. Newly diagnosed WHO grade 3 or 4 IDH1-mutant, ATRX-lost astrocytomas were identified in the donors. As concerns this clone: What it recognizes is unknown.

Only in-frame clones appear in the TCRdb table, and some are missing; sequencing was by immunoSEQ multiplex PCR. The sample records 24,000 or so clones, 80% to 85% being singletons. The sequenced sample was PBMCs, obtained from a glioma patient whose treatment included an IDH1 peptide vaccine. This TCR was sampled from a man aged 40-49 years with glioma.

This CDR3 is CASSYYGTGARTQYF. The CDR3 DNA is TGTGCCAGCAGTTACTACGGGACAGGGGCAAGAACCCAGTACTTC. The chain carries TRBV6-5 and TRBJ2-5, with 10 bases identical to TRBD1. CDR1 is MNHEY, CDR2 SVGAGI, per germline. The CDR3 totals 15 residues. The ends lost 1 base at V and 8 bases at J; junction bases unmatched: 7.